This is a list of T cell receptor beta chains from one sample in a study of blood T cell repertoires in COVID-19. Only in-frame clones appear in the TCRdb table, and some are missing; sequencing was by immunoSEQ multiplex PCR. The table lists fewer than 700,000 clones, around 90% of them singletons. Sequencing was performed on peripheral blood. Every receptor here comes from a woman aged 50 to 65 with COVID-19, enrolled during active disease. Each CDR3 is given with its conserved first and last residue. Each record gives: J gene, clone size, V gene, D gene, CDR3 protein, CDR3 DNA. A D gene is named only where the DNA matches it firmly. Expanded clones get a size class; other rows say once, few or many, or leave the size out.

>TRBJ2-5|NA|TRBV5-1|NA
CASSFQETQYF
TGCGCCAGCAGCTTTCAGGAGACCCAGTACTTC
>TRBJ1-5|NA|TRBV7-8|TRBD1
CASTTGGSNQPQHF
TGTGCCAGCACCACAGGGGGTAGCAATCAGCCCCAGCATTTT
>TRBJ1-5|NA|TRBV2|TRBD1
CASRTGSNGQPQHF
TGTGCCAGCAGGACAGGGAGTAATGGTCAGCCCCAGCATTTT
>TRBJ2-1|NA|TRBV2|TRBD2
CARGLASGNEQFF
TGTGCCAGGGGACTAGCGTCCGGCAATGAGCAGTTCTTC
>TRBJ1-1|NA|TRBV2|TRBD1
CASSRQGGNTEAFF
TGTGCCAGCAGTCGACAGGGAGGGAACACTGAAGCTTTCTTT
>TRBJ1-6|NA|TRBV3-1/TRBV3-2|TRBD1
CASSPVGTGRTPLHF
TGTGCCAGCAGCCCGGTAGGGACAGGGCGGACACCCCTCCACTTT
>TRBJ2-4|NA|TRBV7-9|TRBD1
CASSLVEQGDIQYF
TGTGCCAGCAGCTTGGTCGAACAGGGGGACATTCAGTACTTC
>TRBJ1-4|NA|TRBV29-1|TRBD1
CSVSTGGANEKLFF
TGCAGCGTTTCGACAGGGGGCGCTAATGAAAAACTGTTTTTT
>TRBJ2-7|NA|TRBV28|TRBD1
CASRNDRESYEQYF
TGTGCCAGCAGAAATGACAGGGAGTCCTACGAGCAGTACTTC
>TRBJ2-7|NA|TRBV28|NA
CASSPPQVYEQYF
TGTGCCAGCAGTCCCCCACAAGTCTACGAGCAGTACTTC
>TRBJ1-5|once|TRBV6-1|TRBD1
CASSGGQGSVGNQPQHF
TGTGCCAGCAGTGGGGGACAGGGGAGCGTGGGCAATCAGCCCCAGCATTTT
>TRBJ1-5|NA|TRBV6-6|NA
CASSLNLYEAQHF
TGTGCCAGCAGTCTAAACTTGTACGAGGCCCAGCATTTT
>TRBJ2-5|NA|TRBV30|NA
CAWNGELIETQYF
TGTGCCTGGAACGGGGAGCTGATAGAGACCCAGTACTTC
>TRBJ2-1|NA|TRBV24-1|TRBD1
CATSERWTGGKYYNEQFF
TGTGCCACCAGTGAACGATGGACAGGGGGCAAATATTACAATGAGCAGTTCTTC
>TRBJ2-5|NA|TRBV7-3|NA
CASSPGLGETQYF
TGTGCCAGCAGCCCGGGACTCGGAGAGACCCAGTACTTC
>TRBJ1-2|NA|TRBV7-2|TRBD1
CASSRGQDYGYTF
TGTGCCAGCAGCCGGGGACAGGACTATGGCTACACCTTC
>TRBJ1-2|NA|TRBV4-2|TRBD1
CASSRRDRGEGYTF
TGTGCCAGCAGCCGCCGGGACAGGGGTGAAGGCTACACCTTC
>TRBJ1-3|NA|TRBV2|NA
CASRPGSGNTIYF
TGTGCCAGCAGGCCAGGGTCAGGAAACACCATATATTTT
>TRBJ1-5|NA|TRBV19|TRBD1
CASRQDRANNQPQHF
TGTGCCAGTCGCCAGGACAGGGCGAACAATCAGCCCCAGCATTTT
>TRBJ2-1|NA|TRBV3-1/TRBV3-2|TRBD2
CASSQDLAGGRVEQFF
TGTGCCAGCAGCCAAGATCTAGCGGGGGGGCGTGTTGAGCAGTTCTTC
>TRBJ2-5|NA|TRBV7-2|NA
CASSPSGGETQYF
TGTGCCAGCAGCCCCTCGGGTGGGGAGACCCAGTACTTC
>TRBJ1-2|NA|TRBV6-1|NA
CASSEFYAGTDGYTF
TGTGCCAGCAGTGAATTTTACGCAGGGACTGATGGCTACACCTTC
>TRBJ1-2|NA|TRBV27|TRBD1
CASGTGNGYTF
TGTGCCAGCGGGACAGGGAATGGCTACACCTTC
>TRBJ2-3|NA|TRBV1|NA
CTSSHARAGGADTQYF
TGCACCAGCAGCCATGCTCGAGCGGGAGGCGCAGATACGCAGTATTTT
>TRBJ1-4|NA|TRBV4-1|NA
CASSRIQEGYEKLFF
TGCGCCAGCAGCCGAATACAGGAGGGGTATGAAAAACTGTTTTTT
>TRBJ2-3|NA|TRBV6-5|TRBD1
CASRRDRGAETQYF
TGTGCCAGCAGACGGGACAGGGGGGCAGAAACGCAGTATTTT
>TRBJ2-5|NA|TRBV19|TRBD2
CASSIELASGAYQETQYF
TGTGCCAGTAGTATAGAGTTGGCTAGCGGGGCGTACCAAGAGACCCAGTACTTC
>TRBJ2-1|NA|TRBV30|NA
CALAKTQLGGEQFF
TGTGCCTTGGCAAAGACTCAACTTGGCGGTGAGCAGTTCTTC
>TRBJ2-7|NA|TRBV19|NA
CASSDRYKDYEQYF
TGTGCCAGTTCCGACAGGTATAAGGACTACGAGCAGTACTTC
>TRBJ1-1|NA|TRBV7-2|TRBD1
CASIGIVGQQAFF
TGTGCCAGCATTGGGATTGTGGGACAGCAAGCTTTCTTT
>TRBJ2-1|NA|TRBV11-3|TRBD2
CASSSFGTSPYNEQFF
TGTGCCAGCAGCTCGTTTGGGACTAGCCCCTACAATGAGCAGTTCTTC
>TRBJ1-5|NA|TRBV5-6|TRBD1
CASSFGDRVQPQHF
TGTGCCAGCAGCTTCGGGGACAGGGTTCAGCCCCAGCATTTT
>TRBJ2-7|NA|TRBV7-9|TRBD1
CASSFRTGFDF
TGTGCCAGCAGCTTCCGGACAGGGTTCGACTTC
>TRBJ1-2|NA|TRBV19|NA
CASQSLRRDYGYTF
TGTGCCAGTCAGAGCTTAAGGAGGGACTATGGCTACACCTTC
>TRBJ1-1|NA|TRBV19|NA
CASNGGRDDTEAFF
TGTGCCAGTAACGGGGGGCGAGACGACACTGAAGCTTTCTTT
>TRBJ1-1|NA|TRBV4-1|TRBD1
CASSPSKQGLTEAFF
TGCGCCAGCAGCCCTTCAAAACAGGGGTTAACTGAAGCTTTCTTT
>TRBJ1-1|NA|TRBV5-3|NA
CARNPLRAGAFF
TGTGCCAGAAACCCCCTCCGGGCGGGAGCTTTCTTT
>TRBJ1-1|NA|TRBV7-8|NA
CASSFGREAFF
TGTGCCAGCAGCTTTGGCCGTGAAGCTTTCTTT
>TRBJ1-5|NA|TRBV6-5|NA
CASRTTGLQPQHF
TGTGCCAGCAGAACAACAGGGCTTCAGCCCCAGCATTTT
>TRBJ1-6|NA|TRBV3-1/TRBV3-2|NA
CASSQGGSNSPLHF
TGTGCCAGCAGCCAAGGCGGTTCCAATTCACCCCTCCACTTT
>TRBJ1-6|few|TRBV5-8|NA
CASTQRRNNSPLHF
TGTGCCAGCACCCAGAGGCGGAATAATTCACCCCTCCACTTT
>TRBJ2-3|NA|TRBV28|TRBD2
CASSLSLAGVLTDTQYF
TGTGCCAGCAGTTTATCGCTAGCGGGGGTCCTCACAGATACGCAGTATTTT
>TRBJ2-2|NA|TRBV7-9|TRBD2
CASSLPSGGELFF
TGTGCCAGCAGCTTACCTAGCGGCGGGGAGCTGTTTTTT
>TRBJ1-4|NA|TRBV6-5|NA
CASSYVEEDEKLFF
TGTGCCAGCAGTTACGTAGAGGAGGATGAAAAACTGTTTTTT